The sequence of this T cell receptor (beta chain) was determined in a study of beta chain features in type 1 diabetes. Study observations and caveats: A PCR bias possibly favoring shorter templates would apply equally to patients and controls. Significant though moderate, a shortening of TCRB CDR3s appeared in all four CD4+ subsets of Type 1 diabetes patients.

Note on this clone: Its cognate antigen is unknown.

Expressed TCRB transcripts were sequenced because the isolated RNA had all been reverse transcribed beforehand. Method: immunoSEQ multiplex PCR; TCRdb's copy keeps in-frame clones and lacks some. The sample contains roughly 150,000 clones, around 10% of which appear only once. CDR1 and CDR2 (germline): LGHNA, YSLEER. V was trimmed by 0 bases and J by 0 bases, leaving 16 bases between them. This CDR3 is 18 amino acids long. Sequenced material: central memory CD4+ T cells from blood. The V call is TRBV4-3, the J call TRBJ2-3; D call uncertain. The TCR was taken from a man between 18 and 29 years old in good health. The chain's CDR3 is CASSQDNIQATSTDTQYF. The CDR3, as DNA: TGCGCCAGCAGCCAAGATAATATTCAGGCTACGAGCACAGATACGCAGTATTTT.